Below, one T cell receptor (beta chain) is given with its context. Its antigen remains unknown. The data derive from a study of PD-1 blockade in classical Hodgkin lymphoma. The data were produced by immunoSEQ multiplex PCR, yet TCRdb's version contains in-frame clones alone and is incomplete. The sample has fewer than 20,000 clones; around 86% are singletons. V was clipped by 2 bases and J by 5 bases, with 20 bases between them. Germline CDR1 is SGHDT and CDR2 is YYEEEE. The CDR3 is made up of 16 amino acids. Exposure to brentuximab vedotin varied, and each patient had relapsed following autologous stem cell transplantation. Study-level findings and limits: CD4+ but not CD8+ TCR diversity rose significantly by C4D1.

The J gene is TRBJ2-7, the V gene TRBV5-6; D perhaps matches TRBD1 (9 bases). The receptor's source is a human donor with classical Hodgkin lymphoma. Sequencing used peripheral blood mononuclear cells (PBMCs), obtained at baseline. CDR3 sequence: CASSLFSGTGSHEQYF. The CDR3 nucleotides are TGTGCCAGCAGCTTATTTAGCGGGACAGGGTCCCACGAGCAGTACTTC. The whole variable domain, remainder taken from reference TRBV5-6 and TRBJ2-7, is DAGVTQSPTHLIKTRGQQVTLRCSPKSGHDTVSWYQQALGQGPQFIFQYYEEEERQRGNFPDRFSGHQFPNYSSELNVNALLLGDSALYLCASSLFSGTGSHEQYFGPGTRLTVT.